The TCR beta chain described here comes from a study of T-cell reconstitution after alpha-beta-depleted transplantation in children. The CDR3 consists of 15 residues. V was clipped by 2 bases and J by 5 bases, with 15 bases between them. The germline CDR1 and CDR2 sequences are LGHNT and FRNRAP. Preparation of the TCRbeta library involved a method that used unique molecular identifiers. TCRdb processed the PCR reads anew with MiXCR; each CDR3 protein has one entry. This table has about a million distinct CDR3 sequences, roughly 31% appearing once. Of note for this clonotype: The antigen is undetermined. As the CDR3 is not closed by the conserved phenylalanine or tryptophan, this likely results from a read error.

Broader study findings: T cells produced anew were the main source of T-cell counts and diversity one year after transplant. Several hundred expanded graft clones reportedly were the source of alpha-beta T cells about two months after transplant. From surviving recipient T cells and thymic progenitors came the high day-60 TCRbeta diversity observed in some patients.

The origin of this receptor is a boy under three years old who had a stem cell transplant for SCID, so the T cells may come from the graft donor. Sequences were derived from PBMCs, mostly from graft donor cells, sampled 360 days after TCRalphabeta/CD19-depleted stem cell transplant. The chain is built from TRBV12-5 and TRBJ1-1; D is unresolved. CDR3 coding DNA: TGTGCTAGTGGTTTGTCACGTTGGGGTGGGACTGAAGCTTTCTCT. Translated: CASGLSRWGGTEAFS.